What follows are 23 T cell receptor beta chains derived from one specimen sequenced in a study of blood T cell repertoires in COVID-19. Here immunoSEQ multiplex PCR was the method, and the copy in TCRdb shows in-frame clones only, minus some. The sample has 350,000 to 450,000 clones, approximately 81% seen once. The sample comprised peripheral blood. Source of these receptors: a woman aged 18-29 years with acute or convalescent COVID-19.

The chain combines TRBV19 with TRBJ1-5; D perhaps matches TRBD1 (5 bases). The V end lost 5 bases, the J end lost 4 bases, and 12 bases lay between the germline ends. The CDR3 contains 14 residues. Germline V gene lookup returns CDR1 LNHDA and CDR2 SQIVND (reference sequence). This CDR3 reads CASSPGRQNQPQHF. CDR3 DNA: TGTGCCAGTAGTCCGGGCAGACAGAATCAGCCCCAGCATTTT. Full variable domain (missing parts from reference TRBV19 and TRBJ1-5): DGGITQSPKYLFRKEGQNVTLSCEQNLNHDAMYWYRQDPGQGLRLIYYSQIVNDFQKGDIAEGYSVSREKKESFPLTVTSAQKNPTAFYLCASSPGRQNQPQHFGDGTRLSIL.

V gene TRBV19 combines with J gene TRBJ2-1; tentatively, D is TRBD2 (5 bases). CDR3 length: 11 amino acids. CDR1 and CDR2 from the germline V gene are LNHDA and SQIVND (reference sequence). V lost 4 bases and J lost 8, with 6 bases in between. The CDR3, as DNA: TGTGCCAGTAGTACGGGGTATGAGCAGTTCTTC. Its protein product is CASSTGYEQFF.

This CDR3 reads CASSPGGQGFYEQYF. The DNA for the CDR3 is TGTGCCAGCTCACCGGGCGGACAGGGATTCTACGAGCAGTACTTC. The genes are TRBV18 and TRBJ2-7, with 8 positions matching TRBD1. Germline CDR1 reads KGHSH; CDR2 reads LQKENI. This CDR3 comprises 15 residues. The J segment lost 3 bases and the V segment lost 3 bases, leaving 7 bases of the junction unmatched.

This rearrangement joins TRBV28 to TRBJ1-2; no definite D call. The CDR3 runs to 14 residues. CDR1 and CDR2 (germline): MDHEN, SYDVKM. V lost 4 bases and J 3 bases, leaving 12 bases between the germline ends. CDR3 region: CASSSALEDYGYTF. The CDR3 nucleotides are TGTGCCAGCAGTTCCGCTCTCGAGGACTATGGCTACACCTTC.

The sample holds a few counts of this clone. The rearrangement uses TRBV2 and TRBJ1-6; the D is unclear. The germline V and J ends were trimmed by 3 bases and 11 bases, with 5 bases remaining between them. CDR3 length equals 11 residues. Germline V CDR1 and CDR2: SNHLY, FYNNEI. The CDR3: CASSERAPLHF. CDR3 DNA sequence: TGTGCCAGCAGTGAGAGGGCACCCCTCCACTTT.

This chain connects TRBV19 to TRBJ2-1; the D gene is possibly TRBD2 (5 bases). Germline CDR1 is LNHDA and CDR2 is SQIVND (reference sequence). The CDR3 is made up of 14 amino acids. Trimming shortened V by 10 bases and J by 1 base, and 14 bases separated the two germline ends. DNA for the CDR3: TGTGCCACAAGAGAGCGGAATTCCTACAATGAGCAGTTCTTC. It codes for CATRERNSYNEQFF.

The rearrangement joins TRBV2 to TRBJ2-2, with D perhaps TRBD2 (6 bases). This CDR3 has 14 amino acids. V was cut by 8 bases and J by 6 bases, with 16 bases left in between. Germline CDR1 and CDR2: SNHLY and FYNNEI. CDR3 bases: TGTGCCAGCGGCCGCGGGGTGACAGCCGGGGAGCTGTTTTTT. Protein product: CASGRGVTAGELFF.

This clone was observed a few times. The CDR3 loop is CASSFLSSGNTIYF. CDR3 nucleotides: TGTGCCAGCAGTTTTTTGAGCTCTGGAAACACCATATATTTT. This chain connects TRBV28 to TRBJ1-3, with D uncertain. Germline CDR1 is MDHEN and CDR2 is SYDVKM. V lost 3 bases and J lost 0, with 6 bases in between. The CDR3 covers 14 residues. Using reference TRBV28 and TRBJ1-3 for the parts outside the CDR3, the full variable domain is DVKVTQSSRYLVKRTGEKVFLECVQDMDHENMFWYRQDPGLGLRLIYFSYDVKMKEKGDIPEGYSVSREKKERFSLILESASTNQTSMYLCASSFLSSGNTIYFGEGSWLTVV.

This clone was counted between two and nine times. The chain links TRBV29-1 to TRBJ1-1; D gene ambiguous. This CDR3 region has 13 residues. V shed 4 bases and J shed 2 bases, with 11 bases lying between them. The germline gives CDR1 SQVTM, CDR2 ANQGSEA. The CDR3 DNA reads as TGCAGCGTTGTATACCAGGCTAACACTGAAGCTTTCTTT. It is translated as CSVVYQANTEAFF.

The chain is built from TRBV28 and TRBJ2-7; TRBD1 matches 11 bases. The germline V gene encodes CDR1 MDHEN and CDR2 SYDVKM. V shed 7 bases, J shed 2 bases, and the junction held 7 bases outside the gene matches. This CDR3 comprises 15 residues. The CDR3 region has the DNA TGTGCCAGCACAAGTCCGGGACAGGGGGCCTACGAGCAGTACTTC. It encodes CASTSPGQGAYEQYF.

V gene TRBV9 combines with J gene TRBJ1-2, with 9 bases aligning to TRBD1. The CDR3 runs to 14 residues. Germline V lookup: CDR1 SGDLS, CDR2 YYNGEE. J was trimmed by 6 bases and V by 6 bases; bases with no gene match: 9. CDR3 nucleotides: TGTGCCAGCACCTCGCAACAGGGGGCGAATGGCTACACCTTC. Its translation is CASTSQQGANGYTF. Filled out from reference TRBV9 and TRBJ1-2, the complete variable domain reads DSGVTQTPKHLITATGQRVTLRCSPRSGDLSVYWYQQSLDQGLQFLIQYYNGEERAKGNILERFSAQQFPDLHSELNLSSLELGDSALYFCASTSQQGANGYTFGSGTRLTVV.

This sequence joins TRBV5-4 and TRBJ2-2; D ambiguous. CDR1 is SGHNT, CDR2 YYREEE, per germline (reference sequence). The germline V and J ends were trimmed by 2 bases and 0 bases, with 8 bases remaining between them. The CDR3 covers 15 residues. The CDR3 is CASSFRGANTGELFF. DNA for the CDR3: TGTGCCAGCAGCTTCAGAGGTGCGAACACCGGGGAGCTGTTTTTT.

This chain uses TRBV5-8 with TRBJ1-5; the match to TRBD1 covers 9 bases. The J segment lost 7 bases and the V segment lost 0 bases, leaving 8 bases of the junction unmatched. Germline CDR1 is SGHTS and CDR2 is YDEGEE. The CDR3 length is 16 residues. CDR3 sequence: CASSLAGDRDQQPQHF. The CDR3, as DNA: TGTGCCAGCAGCTTGGCCGGGGACAGGGATCAACAGCCCCAGCATTTT.

The CDR3: CASSLIGLAGVANTGELFF. CDR3 bases: TGTGCCAGCAGCCTGATAGGACTAGCGGGAGTCGCGAACACCGGGGAGCTGTTTTTT. The gene calls are TRBV7-9 and TRBJ2-2, with 13 nucleotides matching TRBD2. CDR3 size: 19 residues. V trimming: 5 bases; J trimming: 0 bases; junction bases outside the gene matches: 9. CDR1 is SEHNR and CDR2 is FQNEAQ in the germline V gene (reference sequence).

The chain combines TRBV11-2 with TRBJ2-3, with 11 bases aligning to TRBD2. Germline loops: CDR1 SGHAT, CDR2 FQNNGV. The CDR3 spans 16 residues. J lost 0 bases, V lost 6 bases, and 5 bases had no gene match. CDR3 protein: CASRRLAGSSTDTQYF. The DNA for the CDR3 is TGTGCCAGCAGGAGACTAGCGGGATCTAGCACAGATACGCAGTATTTT.

The chain carries TRBV9 and TRBJ1-2; possible D gene TRBD1, 5 bases. V shed 3 bases and J shed 3 bases, with 9 bases lying between them. CDR1 is SGDLS, CDR2 YYNGEE, per germline. This CDR3 comprises 13 residues. The CDR3: CASSGGEDYGYTF. CDR3 bases: TGTGCCAGCAGCGGGGGGGAGGACTATGGCTACACCTTC.

This sequence joins TRBV6-4 and TRBJ1-1; TRBD1 agrees at 9 bases. This CDR3 is 15 amino acids long. V dropped 7 bases and J dropped 1; count of bases not matched to a gene: 7. Germline V gene sequence: CDR1 MRHNA, CDR2 SNTAGT. This CDR3 is CASKDPGQGNTEAFF. DNA of the CDR3: TGTGCCAGCAAGGATCCGGGACAGGGGAACACTGAAGCTTTCTTT.

This clone has just one count. The rearrangement links TRBV6-4 to TRBJ1-3; D is uncertain. The germline V and J ends were trimmed by 2 bases and 0 bases, with 8 bases remaining between them. This CDR3 has 15 residues. The germline V gene encodes CDR1 MRHNA and CDR2 SNTAGT. CDR3 sequence reads: CASSDPTSSGNTIYF. The CDR3 DNA reads as TGTGCCAGCAGTGACCCGACTAGCTCTGGAAACACCATATATTTT.

This chain uses TRBV5-4 with TRBJ2-3; 15 bases line up with TRBD2. The V gene's germline CDR1 is SGHNT and CDR2 YYREEE (reference sequence). J gave up 0 bases and V 2 bases, and 7 bases lay outside the gene matches. The CDR3 has 19 residues. CDR3 DNA sequence: TGTGCCAGCAGCTTCCCGGGACTAGCGGGAGGAACTAGCACAGATACGCAGTATTTT. It specifies CASSFPGLAGGTSTDTQYF.

This chain uses TRBV2 with TRBJ1-5; D perhaps matches TRBD1 (5 bases). Trimming shortened V by 5 bases and J by 3 bases, and 14 bases separated the two germline ends. This CDR3 has 15 amino acids. Per the germline V gene, CDR1 is SNHLY and CDR2 is FYNNEI. The CDR3 DNA follows: TGTGCCAGCAGTCTAACAGGCGCCTTCAATCAGCCCCAGCATTTT. This encodes CASSLTGAFNQPQHF.

The rearrangement uses TRBV2 and TRBJ2-7, with TRBD2 matching over 10 bases. The CDR3 is made up of 16 amino acids. Germline-derived CDR1 and CDR2 are SNHLY and FYNNEI. Trimming at V came to 7 bases and at J to 0 bases, leaving 9 bases not matched to a gene. CDR3 nucleotide sequence: TGTGCCAGCACACTCTCCAGGACTAGCGGCTCCTACGAGCAGTACTTC. Translated, it gives CASTLSRTSGSYEQYF.

The CDR3 loop is CASSLGTGILSYGYTF. The CDR3 nucleotides read TGTGCCAGCAGTTTGGGGACAGGGATTCTCAGCTATGGCTACACCTTC. The chain uses TRBV27 and TRBJ1-2, with TRBD1 matching over 9 bases. J gave up 4 bases and V 3 bases, and 9 bases lay outside the gene matches. CDR3 size: 16 residues. Germline CDR1 MNHEY, CDR2 SMNVEV (reference sequence).

This chain links TRBV27 with TRBJ2-7; TRBD2 matches at 7 bases. Germline CDR1 MNHEY, CDR2 SMNVEV (reference sequence). The CDR3 has 15 residues. V shed 4 bases, J shed 2 bases, and the junction held 8 bases outside the gene matches. The CDR3 DNA follows: TGTGCCAGCAGTTGGGCCGGGAGGAAAACCTACGAGCAGTACTTC. It specifies CASSWAGRKTYEQYF.